A selection of T cell receptor beta chains follows, all from one sample in a study of response to subunit inactivated influenza vaccine. MiXCR, applied by TCRdb to the RT-PCR reads, yields one record per CDR3 protein. This table holds over 300,000 distinct CDR3 sequences, 20% to 25% found once. The sample in question was PBMCs from blood, obtained 21 months after vaccination. These receptors all stem from a man aged 50 to 75 who received an inactivated influenza vaccine. Both conserved end residues are part of each CDR3. Each record gives: D gene, V gene, J gene, clone size, CDR3 protein, CDR3 DNA. D genes are given only for firm matches. Clone size is shown for a subset of rows, as once, few, many or a class of expanded clone.

D: NA
V: TRBV14
J: TRBJ1-6
size: NA
CDR3: CASSQEARNSPLHF
DNA: TGTGCCAGCAGCCAAGAAGCCCGGAATTCACCCCTCCACTTT

D: NA
V: TRBV6-1
J: TRBJ2-2
size: few
CDR3: CASSAQGYEQTGELFF
DNA: TGTGCCAGCAGTGCTCAGGGATACGAACAGACCGGGGAGCTGTTTTTT

D: TRBD1
V: TRBV18
J: TRBJ1-5
size: many
CDR3: CASSPPGQGRGGQPQHF
DNA: TGTGCCAGCTCACCGCCGGGACAGGGGAGAGGTGGGCAGCCCCAGCATTTT

D: NA
V: TRBV6-5
J: TRBJ1-5
size: medium-sized
CDR3: CASSYRWDPDLSWPQHF
DNA: TGTGCCAGCAGTTATAGATGGGACCCCGACCTTTCTTGGCCCCAGCATTTT

D: NA
V: TRBV18
J: TRBJ2-4
size: NA
CDR3: CASSPGAGVSAKNIQYF
DNA: TGTGCCAGCTCACCAGGCGCAGGGGTTTCAGCCAAAAACATTCAGTACTTC

D: TRBD2
V: TRBV5-1
J: TRBJ2-3
size: few
CDR3: CASYSGSSTDTQYF
DNA: TGCGCCAGCTATAGCGGGAGTAGTACAGATACGCAGTATTTT

D: NA
V: TRBV10-3
J: TRBJ2-3
size: NA
CDR3: CASAPGTDTQYF
DNA: TGTGCCAGCGCCCCTGGCACAGATACGCAGTATTTT

D: TRBD1
V: TRBV10-3
J: TRBJ2-7
size: many
CDR3: CAISLTGGKQYF
DNA: TGTGCCATCAGTCTAACAGGGGGAAAGCAGTACTTC

D: NA
V: TRBV15
J: TRBJ1-5
size: NA
CDR3: CATSRDWQGGRPQHF
DNA: TGTGCCACCAGCAGAGATTGGCAGGGCGGGAGGCCCCAGCATTTT

D: NA
V: TRBV4-3
J: TRBJ2-7
size: few
CDR3: CASSQEWGRVYEQYF
DNA: TGCGCCAGCAGCCAAGAATGGGGTCGGGTCTACGAGCAGTACTTC

D: NA
V: TRBV5-6
J: TRBJ1-1
size: NA
CDR3: CASSFVTAEAFF
DNA: TGTGCCAGCAGCTTCGTGACCGCTGAAGCTTTCTTT

D: NA
V: TRBV14
J: TRBJ1-2
size: few
CDR3: CASSLRDPRYGYTF
DNA: TGTGCCAGCAGCCTTAGGGACCCTCGATATGGCTACACCTTC

D: NA
V: TRBV9
J: TRBJ1-2
size: many
CDR3: CASSVAGDYNYGYTF
DNA: TGTGCCAGCAGCGTAGCAGGGGATTATAACTATGGCTACACCTTC

D: TRBD1
V: TRBV5-1
J: TRBJ2-1
size: few
CDR3: CASSLQGSHNEQFF
DNA: TGCGCCAGCAGCTTACAGGGGTCCCACAATGAGCAGTTCTTC

D: NA
V: TRBV18
J: TRBJ1-2
size: few
CDR3: CASSPSRGKGYTF
DNA: TGTGCCAGCTCACCGAGCCGTGGGAAGGGCTACACCTTC

D: NA
V: TRBV5-5
J: TRBJ1-4
size: few
CDR3: CASSRPGNEKLFF
DNA: TGTGCCAGCAGCCGCCCAGGGAATGAAAAACTGTTTTTT

D: TRBD1
V: TRBV20-1
J: TRBJ1-6
size: NA
CDR3: CSARVTGESPLHF
DNA: TGCAGTGCTAGGGTTACAGGGGAATCACCCCTCCACTTT

D: TRBD1
V: TRBV2
J: TRBJ2-4
size: NA
CDR3: CASKPGQGISIQYF
DNA: TGTGCCAGCAAGCCGGGACAGGGGATAAGCATTCAGTACTTC

D: NA
V: TRBV20-1
J: TRBJ2-3
size: many
CDR3: CSAVGNGDTQYF
DNA: TGCAGTGCCGTCGGAAATGGAGATACGCAGTATTTT

D: NA
V: TRBV12-3/TRBV12-4
J: TRBJ1-1
size: NA
CDR3: CASSLGWSTEAFF
DNA: TGTGCCAGCAGTTTAGGGTGGAGCACTGAAGCTTTCTTT

D: NA
V: TRBV7-2
J: TRBJ1-1
size: medium-sized
CDR3: CASSLVGGRNTEAFF
DNA: TGTGCCAGCAGCTTAGTTGGAGGGAGGAACACTGAAGCTTTCTTT

D: TRBD1
V: TRBV5-1
J: TRBJ1-2
size: few
CDR3: CASSLEGGRNYGYTF
DNA: TGCGCCAGCAGCTTGGAAGGGGGCAGGAACTATGGCTACACCTTC

D: TRBD2
V: TRBV18
J: TRBJ2-3
size: once
CDR3: CASSPTSGSLFSTDTQYF
DNA: TGTGCCAGCTCACCCACTAGCGGGAGCCTGTTTAGCACAGATACGCAGTATTTT

D: NA
V: TRBV12-3/TRBV12-4
J: TRBJ2-4
size: many
CDR3: CASGTQLAKNIQYF
DNA: TGTGCCAGCGGGACGCAACTAGCCAAAAACATTCAGTACTTC

D: NA
V: TRBV3-1
J: TRBJ2-3
size: few
CDR3: CASSQVKRVDTQYF
DNA: TGTGCCAGCAGCCAAGTTAAGCGCGTAGATACGCAGTATTTT

D: NA
V: TRBV4-1
J: TRBJ1-5
size: NA
CDR3: CASSPVDTLEQPQHF
DNA: TGCGCCAGCAGCCCCGTCGACACATTGGAGCAGCCCCAGCATTTT

D: NA
V: TRBV9
J: TRBJ1-1
size: few
CDR3: CASSVDPATEAFF
DNA: TGTGCCAGCAGCGTAGATCCGGCGACTGAAGCTTTCTTT

D: NA
V: TRBV4-3
J: TRBJ2-7
size: few
CDR3: CASSQFPGNRDEQYF
DNA: TGCGCCAGCAGCCAATTCCCCGGGAACAGAGACGAGCAGTACTTC